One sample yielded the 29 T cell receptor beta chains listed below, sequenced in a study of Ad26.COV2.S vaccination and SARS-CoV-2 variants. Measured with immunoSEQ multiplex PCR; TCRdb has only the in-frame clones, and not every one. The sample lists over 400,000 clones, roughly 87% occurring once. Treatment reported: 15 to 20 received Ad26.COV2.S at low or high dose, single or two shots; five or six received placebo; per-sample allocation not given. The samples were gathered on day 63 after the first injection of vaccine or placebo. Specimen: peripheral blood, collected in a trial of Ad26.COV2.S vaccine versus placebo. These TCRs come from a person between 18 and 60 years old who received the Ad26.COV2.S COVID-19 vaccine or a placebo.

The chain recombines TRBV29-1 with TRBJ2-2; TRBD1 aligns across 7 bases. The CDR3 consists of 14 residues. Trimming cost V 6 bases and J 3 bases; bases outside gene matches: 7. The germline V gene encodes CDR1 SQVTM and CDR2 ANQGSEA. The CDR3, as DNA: TGCAGCGTCAAGGGACAGAGAGACACCGGGGAGCTGTTTTTT. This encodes CSVKGQRDTGELFF.

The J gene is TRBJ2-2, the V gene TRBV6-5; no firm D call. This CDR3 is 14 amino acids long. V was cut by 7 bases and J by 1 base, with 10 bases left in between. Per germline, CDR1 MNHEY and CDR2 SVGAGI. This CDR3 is CASKEYGNTGELFF. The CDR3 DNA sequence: TGTGCCAGCAAGGAATATGGGAACACCGGGGAGCTGTTTTTT.

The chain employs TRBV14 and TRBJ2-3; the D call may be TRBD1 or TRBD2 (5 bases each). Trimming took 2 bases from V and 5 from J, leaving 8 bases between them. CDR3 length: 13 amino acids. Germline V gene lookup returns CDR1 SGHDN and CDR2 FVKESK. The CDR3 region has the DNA TGTGCCAGCAGCCAATGGGGGATAGATACGCAGTATTTT. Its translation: CASSQWGIDTQYF.

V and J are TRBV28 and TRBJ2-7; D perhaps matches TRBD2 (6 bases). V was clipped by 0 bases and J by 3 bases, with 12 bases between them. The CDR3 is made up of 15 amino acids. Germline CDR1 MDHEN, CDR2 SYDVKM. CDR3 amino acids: CASSLWAGSRYEQYF. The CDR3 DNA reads TGTGCCAGCAGTTTATGGGCGGGGTCACGCTACGAGCAGTACTTC.

Here the CDR3 reads CASSVRTGSSYEQYF. DNA of the CDR3: TGCGCCAGCAGCGTACGGACTGGGAGCTCCTACGAGCAGTACTTC. V usage is TRBV4-3 and J usage is TRBJ2-7, with a tentative D call TRBD2 (5 bases). Deletions cut 5 bases from V and 0 bases from J, with 14 bases between. The CDR3 consists of 15 residues. CDR1 is LGHNA and CDR2 is YSLEER in the germline V gene.

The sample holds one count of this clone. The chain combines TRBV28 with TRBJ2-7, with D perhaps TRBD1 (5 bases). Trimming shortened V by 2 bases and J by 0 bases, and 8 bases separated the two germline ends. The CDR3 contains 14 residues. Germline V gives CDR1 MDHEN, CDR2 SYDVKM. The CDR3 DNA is TGTGCCAGCAGTTTAGGGGCACTCTCCTACGAGCAGTACTTC. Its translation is CASSLGALSYEQYF.

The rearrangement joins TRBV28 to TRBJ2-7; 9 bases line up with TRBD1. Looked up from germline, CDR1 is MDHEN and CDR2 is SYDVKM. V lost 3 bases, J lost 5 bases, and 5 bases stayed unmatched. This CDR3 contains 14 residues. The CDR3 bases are TGTGCCAGCAGTTTGTCGGGACAGGGAGACGAGCAGTACTTC. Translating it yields CASSLSGQGDEQYF.

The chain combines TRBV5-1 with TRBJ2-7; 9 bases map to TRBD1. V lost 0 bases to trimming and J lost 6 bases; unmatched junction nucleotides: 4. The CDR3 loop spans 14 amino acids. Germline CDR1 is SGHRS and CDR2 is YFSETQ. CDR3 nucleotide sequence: TGCGCCAGCAGCTTGGTGGGACAGGGTCTCGAGCAGTACTTC. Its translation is CASSLVGQGLEQYF. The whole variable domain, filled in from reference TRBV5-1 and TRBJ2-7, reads KAGVTQTPRYLIKTRGQQVTLSCSPISGHRSVSWYQQTPGQGLQFLFEYFSETQRNKGNFPGRFSGRQFSNSRSEMNVSTLELGDSALYLCASSLVGQGLEQYFGPGTRLTVT.

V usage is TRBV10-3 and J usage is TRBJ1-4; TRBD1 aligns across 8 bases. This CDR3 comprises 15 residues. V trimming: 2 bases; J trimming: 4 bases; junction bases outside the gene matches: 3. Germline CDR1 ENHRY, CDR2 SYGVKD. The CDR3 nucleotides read TGTGCCATCAGTGAGGGACAGGGCTTTAATGAAAAACTGTTTTTT. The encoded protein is CAISEGQGFNEKLFF.

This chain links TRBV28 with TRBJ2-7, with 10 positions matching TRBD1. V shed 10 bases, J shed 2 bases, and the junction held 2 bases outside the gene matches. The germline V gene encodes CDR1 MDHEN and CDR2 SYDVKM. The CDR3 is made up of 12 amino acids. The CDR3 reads CATGQGAYEQYF. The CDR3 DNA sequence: TGTGCCACAGGACAGGGGGCCTACGAGCAGTACTTC.

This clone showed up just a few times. The CDR3 region has the DNA TGTGCCAGCAGCTTAGGCGGCCCGGTTATACCGAGTCTCTCTGGAAACACCATATATTTT. As protein: CASSLGGPVIPSLSGNTIYF. The chain joins TRBV7-8 to TRBJ1-3; D is unresolved. The germline V gene has CDR1 SGHVS and CDR2 FQNEAQ. This CDR3 has 20 amino acids. Trimming pared 1 base from V and 0 bases from J, leaving 22 bases between.

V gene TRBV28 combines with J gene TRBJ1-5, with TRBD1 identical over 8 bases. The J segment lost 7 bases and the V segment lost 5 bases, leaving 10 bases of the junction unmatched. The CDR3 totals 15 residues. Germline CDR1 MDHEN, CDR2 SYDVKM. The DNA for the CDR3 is TGTGCCAGCAGTATTGGGACAGGTATGGACCAGCCCCAGCATTTT. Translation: CASSIGTGMDQPQHF.

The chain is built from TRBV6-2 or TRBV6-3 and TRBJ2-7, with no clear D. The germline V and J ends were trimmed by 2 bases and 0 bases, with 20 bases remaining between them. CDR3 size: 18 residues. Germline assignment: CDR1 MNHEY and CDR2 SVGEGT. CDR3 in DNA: TGTGCCAGCAGTTACAAGGAGACCGAAGGTCCCCCCTCCTACGAGCAGTACTTC. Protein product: CASSYKETEGPPSYEQYF.

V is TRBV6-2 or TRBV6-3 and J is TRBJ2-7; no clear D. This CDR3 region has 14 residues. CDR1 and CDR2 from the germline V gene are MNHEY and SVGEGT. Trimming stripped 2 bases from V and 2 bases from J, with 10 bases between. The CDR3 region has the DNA TGTGCCAGCAGTTACGGGTACAGAACCTACGAGCAGTACTTC. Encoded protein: CASSYGYRTYEQYF.

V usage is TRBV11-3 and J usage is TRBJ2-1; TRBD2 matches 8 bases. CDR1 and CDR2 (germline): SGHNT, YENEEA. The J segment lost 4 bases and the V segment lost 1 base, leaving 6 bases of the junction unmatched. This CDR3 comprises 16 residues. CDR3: CASSLAAGGGYNEQFF. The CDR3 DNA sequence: TGTGCCAGCAGCTTAGCCGCGGGAGGAGGATACAATGAGCAGTTCTTC.

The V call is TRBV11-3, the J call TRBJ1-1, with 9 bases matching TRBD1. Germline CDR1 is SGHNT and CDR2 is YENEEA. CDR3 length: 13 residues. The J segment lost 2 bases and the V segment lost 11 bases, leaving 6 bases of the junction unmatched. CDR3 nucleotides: TGTGCCTCAACAGGGGGCCCCAACACTGAAGCTTTCTTT. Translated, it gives CASTGGPNTEAFF.

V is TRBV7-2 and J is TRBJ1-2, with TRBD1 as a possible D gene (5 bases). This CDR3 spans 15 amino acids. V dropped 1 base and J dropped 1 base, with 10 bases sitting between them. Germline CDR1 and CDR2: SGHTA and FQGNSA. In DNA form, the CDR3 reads TGTGCCAGCAGCTTAGGGGACCGATTTAACTATGGCTACACCTTC. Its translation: CASSLGDRFNYGYTF.

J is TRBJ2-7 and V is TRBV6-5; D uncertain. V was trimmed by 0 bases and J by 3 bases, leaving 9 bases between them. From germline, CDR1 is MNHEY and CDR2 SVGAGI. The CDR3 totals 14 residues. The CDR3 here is CASSYSRSNYEQYF. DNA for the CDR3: TGTGCCAGCAGTTACTCGAGATCCAACTACGAGCAGTACTTC.

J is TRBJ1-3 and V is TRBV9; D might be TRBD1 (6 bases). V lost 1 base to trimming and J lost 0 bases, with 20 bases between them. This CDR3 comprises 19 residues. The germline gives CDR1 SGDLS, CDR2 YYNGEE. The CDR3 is CASSVRNLGAFSSGNTIYF. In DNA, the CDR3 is TGTGCCAGCAGCGTAAGAAATCTGGGGGCCTTTTCCTCTGGAAACACCATATATTTT. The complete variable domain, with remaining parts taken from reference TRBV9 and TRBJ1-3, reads DSGVTQTPKHLITATGQRVTLRCSPRSGDLSVYWYQQSLDQGLQFLIQYYNGEERAKGNILERFSAQQFPDLHSELNLSSLELGDSALYFCASSVRNLGAFSSGNTIYFGEGSWLTVV.

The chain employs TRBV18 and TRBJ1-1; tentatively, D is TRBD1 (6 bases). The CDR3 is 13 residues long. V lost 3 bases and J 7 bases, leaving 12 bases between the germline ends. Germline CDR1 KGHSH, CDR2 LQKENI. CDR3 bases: TGTGCCAGCTCACCGCCCACAGGGCTTGAAGCTTTCTTT. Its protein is CASSPPTGLEAFF.

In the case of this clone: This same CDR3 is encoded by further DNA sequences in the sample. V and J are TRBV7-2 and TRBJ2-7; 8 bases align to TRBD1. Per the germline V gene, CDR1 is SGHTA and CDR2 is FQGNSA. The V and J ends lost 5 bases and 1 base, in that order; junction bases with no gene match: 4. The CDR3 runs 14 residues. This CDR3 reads CASSLRTGSYEQYF. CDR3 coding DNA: TGTGCCAGCAGCCTGCGGACAGGGTCCTACGAGCAGTACTTC.

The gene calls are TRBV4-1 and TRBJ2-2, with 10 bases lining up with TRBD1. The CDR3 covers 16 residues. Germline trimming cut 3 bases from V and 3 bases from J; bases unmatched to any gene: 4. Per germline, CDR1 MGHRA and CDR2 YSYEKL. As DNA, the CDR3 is TGCGCCAGCAGCCACTCCGGGACAGGGGACACCGGGGAGCTGTTTTTT. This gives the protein CASSHSGTGDTGELFF.

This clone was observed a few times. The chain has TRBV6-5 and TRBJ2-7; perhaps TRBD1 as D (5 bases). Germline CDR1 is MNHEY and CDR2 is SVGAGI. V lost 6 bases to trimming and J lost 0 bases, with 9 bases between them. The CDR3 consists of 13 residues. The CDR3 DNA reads TGTGCCAGCAGCAGACAGTTCTCCTACGAGCAGTACTTC. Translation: CASSRQFSYEQYF.

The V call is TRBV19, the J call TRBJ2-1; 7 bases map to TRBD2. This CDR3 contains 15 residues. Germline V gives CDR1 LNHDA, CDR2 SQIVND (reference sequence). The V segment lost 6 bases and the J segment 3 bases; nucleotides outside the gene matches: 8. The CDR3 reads CASRLAPSYYNEQFF. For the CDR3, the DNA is TGTGCCAGTAGACTAGCGCCATCCTACTACAATGAGCAGTTCTTC.

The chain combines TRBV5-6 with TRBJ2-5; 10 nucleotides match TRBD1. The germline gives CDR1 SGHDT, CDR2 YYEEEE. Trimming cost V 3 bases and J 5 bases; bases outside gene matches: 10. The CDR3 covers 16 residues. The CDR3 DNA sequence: TGTGCCAGCAGCTCGGAGAAGGGACAGGGGAGGGAGACCCAGTACTTC. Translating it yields CASSSEKGQGRETQYF.

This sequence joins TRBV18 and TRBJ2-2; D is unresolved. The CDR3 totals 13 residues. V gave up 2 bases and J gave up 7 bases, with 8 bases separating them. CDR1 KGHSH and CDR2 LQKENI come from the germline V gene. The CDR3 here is CASSPMGGGELFF. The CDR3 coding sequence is TGTGCCAGCTCACCAATGGGCGGCGGGGAGCTGTTTTTT.

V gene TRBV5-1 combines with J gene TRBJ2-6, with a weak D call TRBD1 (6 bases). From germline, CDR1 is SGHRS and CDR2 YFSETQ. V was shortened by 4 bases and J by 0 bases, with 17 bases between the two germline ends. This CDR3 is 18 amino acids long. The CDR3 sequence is CASSQQVTGYSGANVLTF. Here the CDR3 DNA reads TGCGCCAGCAGCCAACAAGTGACAGGTTACTCTGGGGCCAACGTCCTGACTTTC.

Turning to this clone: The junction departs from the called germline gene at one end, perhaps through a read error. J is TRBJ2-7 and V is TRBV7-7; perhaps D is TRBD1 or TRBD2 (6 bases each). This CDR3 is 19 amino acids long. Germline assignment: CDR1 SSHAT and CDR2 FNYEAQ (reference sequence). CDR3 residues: CASSLGGCLVSGTKIGQYF. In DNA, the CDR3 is TGTGCTAGCAGCTTAGGGGGGTGTCTGGTTAGCGGCACGAAAATAGGGCAGTACTTC.

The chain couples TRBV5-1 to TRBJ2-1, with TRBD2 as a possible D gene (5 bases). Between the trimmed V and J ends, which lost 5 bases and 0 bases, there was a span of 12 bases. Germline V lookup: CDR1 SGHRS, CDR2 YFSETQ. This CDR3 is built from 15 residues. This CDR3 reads CASRGEYSSYNEQFF. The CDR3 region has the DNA TGCGCCAGCAGGGGAGAGTACAGCTCCTACAATGAGCAGTTCTTC.